The 27 T cell receptor beta chains listed next were all sequenced from one sample in a study of vaccination effects on CD4 cells after COVID-19. TCRdb keeps only in-frame clones here, not all; method: immunoSEQ multiplex PCR. The data contain 65,000 to 85,000 clones, around 80% of them singletons. Antigen-specific CD4+ T cells were first expanded with viral peptide pools by the ViraFEST assay and only then sequenced. Isolating CD4+ T cells followed approximately 9 days of culture. Nucleocapsid antibodies stayed negative before and after vaccination, showing no earlier SARS-CoV-2 infection. Antigens for these TCRs are unknown. Sequenced here: CD4+ T cells from PBMCs cultured with SARS-CoV-2 spike peptides, sampled before COVID-19 vaccination. These receptor sequences come from a human donor who received a COVID-19 vaccine.

V is TRBV19 and J is TRBJ1-2; no firm D call. The germline V gene has CDR1 LNHDA and CDR2 SQIVND (reference sequence). Between the trimmed V and J ends, which lost 3 bases and 4 bases, there was a span of 9 bases. The CDR3 is 13 residues long. In DNA form, the CDR3 reads TGTGCCAGTAGTATGACGGTAACCTATGGCTACACCTTC. Translated, it gives CASSMTVTYGYTF.

The chain uses TRBV2 and TRBJ2-2; D possibly matches TRBD1 or TRBD2 (5 bases each). Deletions cut 2 bases from V and 4 bases from J, with 11 bases between. This CDR3 comprises 15 residues. Germline CDR1 is SNHLY and CDR2 is FYNNEI. CDR3 nucleotide sequence: TGTGCCAGCAGTGAATTGAGGGGTTCCACCGGGGAGCTGTTTTTT. The encoded protein is CASSELRGSTGELFF.

The chain carries TRBV19 and TRBJ1-2, with TRBD1 matching 7 bases. CDR3 length equals 13 residues. Germline CDR1 reads LNHDA; CDR2 reads SQIVND (reference sequence). The ends lost 6 bases at V and 8 bases at J; junction bases unmatched: 9. CDR3 DNA: TGTGCCAGTAGGAGGGACAGCTCTAACGGCTACACCTTC. It translates to CASRRDSSNGYTF.

The V call is TRBV20-1, the J call TRBJ1-3; D is possibly TRBD1 (6 bases). The CDR3 runs 14 residues. V was trimmed by 3 bases and J by 4 bases, leaving 13 bases between them. Germline V gene lookup returns CDR1 DFQATT and CDR2 SNEGSKA (reference sequence). The CDR3 DNA reads as TGCAGTGCTAGTGTGGGGGGGCAGGGAAACACCATATATTTT. It codes for CSASVGGQGNTIYF.

The V and J genes are TRBV5-1 and TRBJ1-1; TRBD1 matches 10 bases. V shed 0 bases, J shed 5 bases, and the junction held 10 bases outside the gene matches. Germline V lookup: CDR1 SGHRS, CDR2 YFSETQ. The CDR3 sequence is 17 residues long. In DNA, the CDR3 is TGCGCCAGCAGCTTGGGCTCCGGGACAGGGGTTTGGACTGAAGCTTTCTTT. Translating it yields CASSLGSGTGVWTEAFF.

This clone has more than one count but fewer than ten. V and J are TRBV2 and TRBJ2-3; D is unclear. The CDR3 sequence is 11 residues long. Germline V CDR1 and CDR2: SNHLY, FYNNEI. Trimming shortened V by 6 bases and J by 4 bases, and 5 bases separated the two germline ends. The CDR3 spells CASRGADTQYF. The CDR3 coding sequence is TGTGCCAGCAGGGGTGCAGATACGCAGTATTTT. Together with reference TRBV2 and TRBJ2-3, the CDR3 gives the full variable domain: EPEVTQTPSHQVTQMGQEVILRCVPISNHLYFYWYRQILGQKVEFLVSFYNNEISEKSEIFDDQFSVERPDGSNFTLKIRSTKLEDSAMYFCASRGADTQYFGPGTRLTVL.

This chain connects TRBV28 to TRBJ1-2, with 8 bases matching TRBD1. J gave up 4 bases and V 5 bases, and 9 bases lay outside the gene matches. This CDR3 is 15 amino acids long. Germline V gives CDR1 MDHEN, CDR2 SYDVKM. This chain's CDR3 is CASSGTGTGGYGYTF. The CDR3 DNA sequence: TGTGCCAGCAGTGGAACCGGGACAGGAGGCTATGGCTACACCTTC.

The CDR3 reads CASSQDGRGNTEAFF. The CDR3 nucleotides read TGCGCCAGCAGCCAAGATGGGCGGGGGAACACTGAAGCTTTCTTT. The V call is TRBV4-3, the J call TRBJ1-1; D unclear. Germline V CDR1 and CDR2: LGHNA, YSLEER. CDR3 length: 15 amino acids. The V end lost 0 bases, the J end lost 1 base, and 9 bases lay between the germline ends.

The chain's CDR3 is CASSEIPGSQFF. The CDR3 region has the DNA TGTGCCAGCAGTGAAATCCCGGGGAGTCAGTTCTTC. This chain connects TRBV2 to TRBJ2-1, with D tentatively TRBD2 (5 bases). Trimming took 2 bases from V and 13 from J, leaving 12 bases between them. The CDR3 is 12 amino acids. Per germline, CDR1 SNHLY and CDR2 FYNNEI.

J is TRBJ2-3 and V is TRBV18, with unresolved D. The CDR3 loop spans 14 amino acids. The V gene's germline CDR1 is KGHSH and CDR2 LQKENI. Trimming stripped 3 bases from V and 4 bases from J, with 11 bases between. The CDR3 nucleotides are TGTGCCAGCTCACCGTTCAAGGGATCAGATACGCAGTATTTT. It encodes CASSPFKGSDTQYF.

The chain has TRBV19 and TRBJ1-5, with 8 bases fitting TRBD1. CDR1 is LNHDA, CDR2 SQIVND, per germline (reference sequence). The V and J ends lost 9 bases and 4 bases, in that order; junction bases with no gene match: 17. This CDR3 has 17 residues. CDR3 protein: CASKANPDRGLNQPQHF. The CDR3 DNA follows: TGTGCCAGCAAAGCCAATCCAGACAGGGGTTTGAATCAGCCCCAGCATTTT.

This sequence joins TRBV5-1 and TRBJ2-7; possibly TRBD1 or TRBD2 for D (5 bases each). Germline assignment: CDR1 SGHRS and CDR2 YFSETQ. The CDR3 has 15 residues. V lost 4 bases to trimming and J lost 2 bases, with 16 bases between them. CDR3 coding DNA: TGCGCCAGCAGCCAGGGATCCTTGGGGGCCTACGAGCAGTACGTC. Its protein product is CASSQGSLGAYEQYV.

This chain uses TRBV5-4 with TRBJ1-2; TRBD1 matches at 10 bases. Germline V gene sequence: CDR1 SGHNT, CDR2 YYREEE (reference sequence). There are 14 residues in the CDR3. The V segment lost 4 bases and the J segment 3 bases; nucleotides outside the gene matches: 3. The CDR3 nucleotides are TGTGCCAGCAGCCCCGGGACAGGGGACTATGGCTACACCTTC. Translating it yields CASSPGTGDYGYTF.

The chain links TRBV27 to TRBJ1-5; D remains ambiguous. The CDR3 covers 18 residues. From germline, CDR1 is MNHEY and CDR2 SMNVEV (reference sequence). V shed 2 bases and J shed 0 bases, with 17 bases lying between them. The CDR3 reads CASSLRGLKPYSNQPQHF. CDR3 DNA: TGTGCCAGCAGTTTACGGGGTCTAAAACCTTATAGCAATCAGCCCCAGCATTTT.

The CDR3 nucleotides are TGTGCTAGTGGTTTGGGGGGCCCCCCGAGCTACGAGCAGTACGTC. It codes for CASGLGGPPSYEQYV. The rearrangement joins TRBV12-5 to TRBJ2-7; D may be TRBD1 (5 bases). Trimming shortened V by 1 base and J by 3 bases, and 13 bases separated the two germline ends. Germline loops: CDR1 LGHNT, CDR2 FRNRAP. The CDR3 covers 15 residues.

Details on this clone: At the DNA level, this CDR3 is encoded by other sequences in the same sample as well. The chain links TRBV18 to TRBJ1-4, with D possibly TRBD1 on 5 matching bases. Germline assignment: CDR1 KGHSH and CDR2 LQKENI. The CDR3 covers 13 residues. The V gene lost 6 bases and the J gene lost 4 bases, with 9 bases spanning the gap. The CDR3 nucleotides are TGTGCCAGCTCGCCAGGGAGTAATGAAAAACTGTTTTTT. Its protein is CASSPGSNEKLFF.

Only a few counts were recorded for this clone. The chain's CDR3 is CASSQHPGQIATNEKLFF. For the CDR3, the DNA is TGCGCCAGCAGCCAACACCCGGGACAAATTGCAACTAATGAAAAACTGTTTTTT. The chain recombines TRBV4-1 with TRBJ1-4; tentative D call: TRBD1 (6 bases). Per germline, CDR1 MGHRA and CDR2 YSYEKL. The germline V and J ends were trimmed by 2 bases and 0 bases, with 16 bases remaining between them. The CDR3 contains 18 residues.

The V gene is TRBV19, the J gene TRBJ2-3, with 7 bases fitting TRBD2. V dropped 4 bases and J dropped 4; count of bases not matched to a gene: 2. Per the germline V gene, CDR1 is LNHDA and CDR2 is SQIVND (reference sequence). CDR3 length equals 13 residues. For the CDR3, the DNA is TGTGCCAGTAGTACGGGGAGGGCAGATACGCAGTATTTT. Translated: CASSTGRADTQYF. The full variable domain, its missing parts supplied by reference TRBV19 and TRBJ2-3, is DGGITQSPKYLFRKEGQNVTLSCEQNLNHDAMYWYRQDPGQGLRLIYYSQIVNDFQKGDIAEGYSVSREKKESFPLTVTSAQKNPTAFYLCASSTGRADTQYFGPGTRLTVL.

The rearrangement links TRBV6-5 to TRBJ2-4; D is possibly TRBD1 (8 bases). Trimming cost V 7 bases and J 16 bases, with 20 bases left between them. The CDR3 covers 12 residues. Germline CDR1 MNHEY, CDR2 SVGAGI. The CDR3 DNA is TGTGCCAGCAATTCGGGGGGAGGGACAGGTTACTTC. This codes for CASNSGGGTGYF.

The gene calls are TRBV6-2 or TRBV6-3 and TRBJ2-4; D not certain. CDR3 length: 16 amino acids. Germline CDR1 MNHEY, CDR2 SVGEGT. The ends were cut back, 5 bases at V and 0 bases at J, with 14 bases in the middle. CDR3 amino acids: CASSLRSPIAKNIQYF. CDR3 nucleotides: TGTGCCAGCAGTCTCCGGTCCCCGATAGCCAAAAACATTCAGTACTTC.

This chain joins TRBV25-1 and TRBJ1-4; D is uncertain. V was shortened by 8 bases and J by 8 bases, with 18 bases between the two germline ends. Germline values: CDR1 MGHDK, CDR2 SYGVNS. This CDR3 is built from 14 residues. CDR3 loop: CASAKSGVSEKLFF. Written as DNA, the CDR3 is TGTGCCAGCGCCAAGAGTGGCGTTAGCGAAAAACTGTTTTTT.

This clone was recorded only once. The chain joins TRBV5-1 to TRBJ2-4; weak D call: TRBD1 (6 bases). The CDR3 is 14 residues long. The V gene's germline CDR1 is SGHRS and CDR2 YFSETQ. V was cut by 1 base and J by 1 base, with 6 bases left in between. The CDR3 region is CASSLTGAKNIQYF. In DNA form, the CDR3 reads TGCGCCAGCAGCTTGACAGGGGCCAAAAACATTCAGTACTTC.

The gene calls are TRBV5-6 and TRBJ2-2, with 15 bases aligning to TRBD2. Germline V gene data show CDR1 as SGHDT and CDR2 as YYEEEE. The V segment lost 3 bases and the J segment 5 bases; nucleotides outside the gene matches: 8. This CDR3 has 18 amino acids. CDR3 nucleotide sequence: TGTGCCAGCAGCTCAGGACTAGCGGGGGGGCCGAGAACCGGGGAGCTGTTTTTT. It specifies CASSSGLAGGPRTGELFF.

The chain couples TRBV6-1 to TRBJ2-2, with 9 bases identical to TRBD1. The CDR3 is made up of 16 amino acids. Germline V CDR1 and CDR2: MNHNS, SASEGT. With V trimmed by 2 bases and J by 5 bases, 6 bases remained unmatched. The CDR3 DNA reads TGTGCCAGCAGTGAAAAATACAGGGGGCTTACCGGGGAGCTGTTTTTT. It codes for CASSEKYRGLTGELFF.

Here the CDR3 DNA reads TGTGCCAGCAGCCAAGATACATCACCCCTCCACTTT. Protein product: CASSQDTSPLHF. The rearrangement links TRBV4-2 to TRBJ1-6, with D hard to call. The CDR3 is made up of 12 amino acids. V was cut by 0 bases and J by 10 bases, with 4 bases left in between. Germline lookup yields CDR1 LGHNA and CDR2 YNFKEQ.

The V and J genes are TRBV30 and TRBJ2-7; the D gene is possibly TRBD2 (6 bases). The germline V and J ends were trimmed by 3 bases and 0 bases, with 15 bases remaining between them. The CDR3 has 15 amino acids. Per germline, CDR1 GTSNPN and CDR2 SVGIG (reference sequence). The CDR3 sequence: CAWSPWRDGSYEQYV. CDR3 sequence (DNA): TGTGCCTGGAGCCCCTGGCGGGACGGCTCCTACGAGCAGTACGTC.

The genes are TRBV6-5 and TRBJ2-2; D might be TRBD1 or TRBD2, each matching 7 bases. Trimming cost V 7 bases and J 7 bases, with 19 bases left between them. The length of the CDR3 is 15 residues. Germline values: CDR1 MNHEY, CDR2 SVGAGI. The CDR3 DNA follows: TGTGCCAGCACCCCAGGGGGGGCGGATGACGGGGAGCTGTTTTTT. It yields the protein CASTPGGADDGELFF.